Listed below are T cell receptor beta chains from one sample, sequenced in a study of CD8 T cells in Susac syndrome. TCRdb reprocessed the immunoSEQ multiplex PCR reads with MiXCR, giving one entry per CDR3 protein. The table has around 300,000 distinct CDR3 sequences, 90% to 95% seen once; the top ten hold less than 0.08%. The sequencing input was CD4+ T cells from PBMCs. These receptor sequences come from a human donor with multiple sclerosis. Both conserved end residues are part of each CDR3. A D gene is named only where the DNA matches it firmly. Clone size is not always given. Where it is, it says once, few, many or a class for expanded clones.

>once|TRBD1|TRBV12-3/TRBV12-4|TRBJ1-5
CASSGQANFNQPQHF
TGTGCCAGCAGCGGACAGGCAAACTTCAATCAGCCCCAGCATTTT
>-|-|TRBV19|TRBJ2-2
CASGNGVTGLGELFF
TGTGCCAGTGGAAACGGGGTAACGGGGCTCGGGGAGCTGTTTTTT
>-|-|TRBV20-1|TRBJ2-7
CSAENKAYEQYF
TGCAGTGCGGAGAACAAGGCCTACGAGCAGTACTTC
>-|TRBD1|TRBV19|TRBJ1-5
CASSGQVSNQPQHF
TGTGCCAGTAGCGGACAGGTTAGCAATCAGCCCCAGCATTTT
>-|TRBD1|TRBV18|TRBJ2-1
CASSQGQSRYNEQFF
TGTGCCAGCTCACAGGGACAGTCCCGATACAATGAGCAGTTCTTC
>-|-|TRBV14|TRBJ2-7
CASSHEAGYEQYF
TGTGCCAGCAGCCACGAGGCTGGGTACGAGCAGTACTTC
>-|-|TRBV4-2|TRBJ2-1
CASSPRLTTGTLNNEQFF
TGTGCCAGCAGCCCCCGACTAACCACCGGTACCCTGAACAATGAGCAGTTCTTC
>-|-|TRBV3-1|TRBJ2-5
CASSQEKAGGGIQETQYF
TGTGCCAGCAGCCAAGAAAAGGCTGGGGGCGGAATCCAAGAGACCCAGTACTTC
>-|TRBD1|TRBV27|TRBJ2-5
CASSRRDSQETQYF
TGTGCCAGCAGCCGCCGGGACAGCCAAGAGACCCAGTACTTC
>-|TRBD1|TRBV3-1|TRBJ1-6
CASSQRFGTGGHSPLHF
TGTGCCAGCAGCCAACGGTTTGGGACAGGGGGTCATTCACCCCTCCACTTT
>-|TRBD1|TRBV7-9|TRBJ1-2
CASSLVSRTGDGYTF
TGTGCCAGCAGCTTAGTTTCCCGGACAGGGGACGGCTACACCTTC
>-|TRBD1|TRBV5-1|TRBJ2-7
CASSLGRQGAYEQYF
TGCGCCAGCAGCCTGGGGAGACAGGGGGCGTACGAGCAGTACTTC
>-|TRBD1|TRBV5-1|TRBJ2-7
CASSRGQDFHEQYF
TGCGCCAGCAGTCGGGGACAGGATTTCCACGAGCAGTACTTC
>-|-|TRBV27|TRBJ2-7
CASSFRGAYEQYF
TGTGCCAGCAGTTTTAGAGGGGCGTACGAGCAGTACTTC
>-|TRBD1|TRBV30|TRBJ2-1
CAWSVRRTGGFNEQFF
TGTGCCTGGAGTGTACGAAGGACAGGGGGCTTCAATGAGCAGTTCTTC
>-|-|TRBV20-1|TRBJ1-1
CSARDAGSEAFF
TGCAGTGCTAGAGATGCCGGGTCTGAAGCTTTCTTT
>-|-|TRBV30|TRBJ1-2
CAWSVGAGYTF
TGTGCCTGGAGTGTAGGCGCGGGCTACACCTTC
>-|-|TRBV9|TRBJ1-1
CASSAVRNTEAFF
TGTGCCAGCAGCGCGGTCAGGAACACTGAAGCTTTCTTT
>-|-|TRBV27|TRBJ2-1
CASSSLTGRRNEQFF
TGTGCCAGCAGTTCCCTCACCGGGAGACGCAATGAGCAGTTCTTC
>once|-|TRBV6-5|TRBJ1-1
CASRAMNTEAFF
TGTGCCAGCAGGGCGATGAACACTGAAGCTTTCTTT
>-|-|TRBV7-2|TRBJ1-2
CASSLAPGAHGYTF
TGTGCCAGCAGCTTAGCACCAGGGGCGCATGGCTACACCTTC
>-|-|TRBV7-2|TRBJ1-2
CASSPTVGHLYGYTF
TGTGCCAGCAGCCCCACAGTGGGACACCTCTATGGCTACACCTTC
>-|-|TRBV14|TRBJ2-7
CASSPLGGVLSSYEQYF
TGTGCCAGCAGCCCCCTTGGGGGAGTCCTATCCTCCTACGAGCAGTACTTC
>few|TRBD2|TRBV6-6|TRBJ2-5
CASSLAGGYQETQYF
TGTGCCAGCAGTCTAGCGGGGGGATACCAAGAGACCCAGTACTTC
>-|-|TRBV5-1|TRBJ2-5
CASPPGRPTEETQYF
TGCGCCAGCCCCCCGGGACGGCCAACTGAAGAGACCCAGTACTTC
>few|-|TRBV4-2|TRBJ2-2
CASSQAGARWIAGELFF
TGTGCCAGCAGCCAAGCGGGGGCGCGATGGATTGCCGGGGAGCTGTTTTTT
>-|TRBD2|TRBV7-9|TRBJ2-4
CASSLDLGLAKNIQYF
TGTGCCAGCAGCTTAGATTTGGGACTAGCGAAAAACATTCAGTACTTC
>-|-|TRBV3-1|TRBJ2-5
CASSQGAIRETQYF
TGTGCCAGCAGCCAAGGAGCGATTCGGGAGACCCAGTACTTC